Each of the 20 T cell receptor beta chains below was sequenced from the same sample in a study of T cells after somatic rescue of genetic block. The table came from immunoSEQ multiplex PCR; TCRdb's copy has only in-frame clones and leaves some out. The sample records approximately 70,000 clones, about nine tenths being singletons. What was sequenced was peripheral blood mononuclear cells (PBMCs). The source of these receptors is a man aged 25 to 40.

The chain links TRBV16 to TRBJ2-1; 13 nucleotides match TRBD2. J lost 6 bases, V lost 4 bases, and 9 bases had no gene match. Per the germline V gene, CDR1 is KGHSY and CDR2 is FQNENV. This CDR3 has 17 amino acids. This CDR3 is CASSLSRLAGGGNEQFF. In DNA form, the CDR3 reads TGTGCCAGCAGCCTCAGTCGACTAGCGGGGGGCGGCAATGAGCAGTTCTTC.

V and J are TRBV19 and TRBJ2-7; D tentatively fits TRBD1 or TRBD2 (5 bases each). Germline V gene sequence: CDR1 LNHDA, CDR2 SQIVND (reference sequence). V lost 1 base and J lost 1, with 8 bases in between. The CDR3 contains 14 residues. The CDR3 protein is CASSIGDGSYEQYF. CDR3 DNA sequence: TGTGCCAGTAGTATAGGGGACGGATCCTACGAGCAGTACTTC.

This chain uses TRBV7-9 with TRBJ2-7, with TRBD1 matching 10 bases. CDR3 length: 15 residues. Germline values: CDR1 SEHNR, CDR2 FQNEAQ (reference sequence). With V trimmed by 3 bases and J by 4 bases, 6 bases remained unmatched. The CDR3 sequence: CASSFTRDRGYEQYF. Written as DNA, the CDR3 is TGTGCCAGCAGCTTTACTCGGGACAGGGGTTACGAGCAGTACTTC.

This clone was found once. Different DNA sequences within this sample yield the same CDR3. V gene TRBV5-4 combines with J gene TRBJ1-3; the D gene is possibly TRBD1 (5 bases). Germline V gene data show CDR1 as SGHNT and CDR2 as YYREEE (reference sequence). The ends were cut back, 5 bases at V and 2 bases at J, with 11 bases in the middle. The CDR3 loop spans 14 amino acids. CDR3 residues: CASSPGTAGNTIYF. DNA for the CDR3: TGTGCCAGCAGTCCCGGGACGGCTGGAAACACCATATATTTT.

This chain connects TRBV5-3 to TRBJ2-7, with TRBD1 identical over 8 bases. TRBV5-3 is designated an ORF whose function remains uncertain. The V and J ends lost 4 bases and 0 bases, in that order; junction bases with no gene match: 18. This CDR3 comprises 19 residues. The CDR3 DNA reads TGTGCCAGAAGCGAATGCCGGGACAGGCGCGGCTGGAGCTCCTACGAGCAGTACTTC. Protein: CARSECRDRRGWSSYEQYF.

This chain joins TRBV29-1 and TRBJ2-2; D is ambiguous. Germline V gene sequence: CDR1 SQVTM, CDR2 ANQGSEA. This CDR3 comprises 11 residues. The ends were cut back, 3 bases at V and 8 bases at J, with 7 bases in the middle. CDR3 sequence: CSVDYMGELFF. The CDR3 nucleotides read TGCAGCGTTGATTACATGGGGGAGCTGTTTTTT.

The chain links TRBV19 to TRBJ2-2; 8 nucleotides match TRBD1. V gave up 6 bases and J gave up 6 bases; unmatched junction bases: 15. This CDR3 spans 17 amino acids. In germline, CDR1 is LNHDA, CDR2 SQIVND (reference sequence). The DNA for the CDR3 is TGTGCCAGTAGGGTGGACAGGGTTGGGACGGCTGCCGGGGAGCTGTTTTTT. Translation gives CASRVDRVGTAAGELFF.

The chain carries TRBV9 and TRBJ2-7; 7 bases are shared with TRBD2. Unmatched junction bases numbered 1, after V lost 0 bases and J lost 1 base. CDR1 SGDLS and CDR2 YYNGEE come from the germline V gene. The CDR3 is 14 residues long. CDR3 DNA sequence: TGTGCCAGCAGCGTAGAAGCGGGGTCCTACGAGCAGTACTTC. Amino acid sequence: CASSVEAGSYEQYF.

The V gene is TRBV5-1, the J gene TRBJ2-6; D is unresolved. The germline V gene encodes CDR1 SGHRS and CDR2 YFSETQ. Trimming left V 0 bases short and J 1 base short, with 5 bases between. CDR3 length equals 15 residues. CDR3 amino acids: CASSLEGSGANVLTF. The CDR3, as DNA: TGCGCCAGCAGCTTGGAAGGTTCTGGGGCCAACGTCCTGACTTTC.

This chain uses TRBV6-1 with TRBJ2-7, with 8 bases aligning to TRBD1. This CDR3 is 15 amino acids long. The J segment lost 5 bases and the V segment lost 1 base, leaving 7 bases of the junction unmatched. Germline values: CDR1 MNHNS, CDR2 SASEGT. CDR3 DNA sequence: TGTGCCAGCAGTGAAGAACGGACAGGGAGCGACGAGCAGTACTTC. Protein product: CASSEERTGSDEQYF.

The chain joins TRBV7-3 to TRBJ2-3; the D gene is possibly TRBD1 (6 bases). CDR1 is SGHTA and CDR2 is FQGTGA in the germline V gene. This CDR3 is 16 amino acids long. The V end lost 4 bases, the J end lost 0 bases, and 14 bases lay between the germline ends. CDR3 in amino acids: CASSSQGGGSTDTQYF. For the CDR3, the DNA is TGTGCCAGCAGCTCACAGGGCGGTGGGAGCACAGATACGCAGTATTTT.

The chain's CDR3 is CASSPGRGGNTEAFF. The CDR3 DNA reads TGTGCCAGCAGTCCCGGCCGCGGAGGGAACACTGAAGCTTTCTTT. The rearrangement joins TRBV28 to TRBJ1-1; D is ambiguous. Deletions cut 5 bases from V and 1 base from J, with 14 bases between. The CDR3 has 15 amino acids. The germline V gene has CDR1 MDHEN and CDR2 SYDVKM.

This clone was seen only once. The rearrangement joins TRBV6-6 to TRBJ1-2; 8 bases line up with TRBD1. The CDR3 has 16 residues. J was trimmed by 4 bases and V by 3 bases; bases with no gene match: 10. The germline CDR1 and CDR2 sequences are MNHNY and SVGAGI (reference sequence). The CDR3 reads CASSYPGQGRAYGYTF. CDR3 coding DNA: TGTGCCAGCAGTTATCCAGGACAGGGTAGGGCCTATGGCTACACCTTC.

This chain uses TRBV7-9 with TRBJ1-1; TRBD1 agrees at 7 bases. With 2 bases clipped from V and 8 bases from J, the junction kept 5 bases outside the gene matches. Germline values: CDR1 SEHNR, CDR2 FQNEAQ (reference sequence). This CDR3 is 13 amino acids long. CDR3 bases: TGTGCCAGCAGCTTATCGACAGGGAGAGAAGCTTTCTTT. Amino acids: CASSLSTGREAFF.

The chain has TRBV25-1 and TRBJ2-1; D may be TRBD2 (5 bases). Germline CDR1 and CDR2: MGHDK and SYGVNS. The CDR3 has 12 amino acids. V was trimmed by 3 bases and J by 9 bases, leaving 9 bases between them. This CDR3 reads CASSDLGSEQFF. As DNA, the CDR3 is TGTGCCAGCAGTGATTTGGGGAGTGAGCAGTTCTTC. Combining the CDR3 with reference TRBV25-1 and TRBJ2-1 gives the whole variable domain EADIYQTPRYLVIGTGKKITLECSQTMGHDKMYWYQQDPGMELHLIHYSYGVNSTEKGDLSSESTVSRIRTEHFPLTLESARPSHTSQYLCASSDLGSEQFFGPGTRLTVL.

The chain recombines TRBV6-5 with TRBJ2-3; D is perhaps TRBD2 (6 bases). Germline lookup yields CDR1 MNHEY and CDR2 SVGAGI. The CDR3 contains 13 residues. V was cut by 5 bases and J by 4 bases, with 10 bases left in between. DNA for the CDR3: TGTGCCAGCAGTAGGGACTCCCCAGATACGCAGTATTTT. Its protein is CASSRDSPDTQYF.

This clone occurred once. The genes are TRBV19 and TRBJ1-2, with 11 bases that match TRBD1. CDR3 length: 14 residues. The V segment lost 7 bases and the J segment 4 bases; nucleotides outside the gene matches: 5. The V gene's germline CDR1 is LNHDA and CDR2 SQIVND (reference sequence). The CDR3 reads CASTTGTGGYGYTF. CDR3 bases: TGTGCCAGTACCACCGGGACAGGGGGCTATGGCTACACCTTC. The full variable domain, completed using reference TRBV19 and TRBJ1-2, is DGGITQSPKYLFRKEGQNVTLSCEQNLNHDAMYWYRQDPGQGLRLIYYSQIVNDFQKGDIAEGYSVSREKKESFPLTVTSAQKNPTAFYLCASTTGTGGYGYTFGSGTRLTVV.

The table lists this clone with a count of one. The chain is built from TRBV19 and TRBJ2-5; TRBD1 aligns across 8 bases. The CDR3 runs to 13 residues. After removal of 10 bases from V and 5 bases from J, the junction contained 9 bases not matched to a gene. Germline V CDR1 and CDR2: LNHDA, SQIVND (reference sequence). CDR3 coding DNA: TGTGCCACAAGGGCAGGGGGCCGGGAGACCCAGTACTTC. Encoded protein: CATRAGGRETQYF.

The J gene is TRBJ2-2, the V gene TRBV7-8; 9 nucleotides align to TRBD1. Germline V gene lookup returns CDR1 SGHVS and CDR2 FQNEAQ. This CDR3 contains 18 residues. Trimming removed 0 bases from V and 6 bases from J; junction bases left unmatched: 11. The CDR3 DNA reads TGTGCCAGCAGCTTAGCGAGGGTTGGACAGGGGAGGGCCGGGGAGCTGTTTTTT. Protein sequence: CASSLARVGQGRAGELFF.

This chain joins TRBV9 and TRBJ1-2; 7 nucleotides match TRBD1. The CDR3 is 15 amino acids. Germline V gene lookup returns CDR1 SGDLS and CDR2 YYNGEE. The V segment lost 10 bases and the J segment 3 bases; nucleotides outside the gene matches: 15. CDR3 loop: CAHLPLTGKYYGYTF. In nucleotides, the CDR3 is TGTGCCCATCTACCCCTGACAGGGAAGTACTATGGCTACACCTTC.